This entry lists 21 T cell receptor beta chains sequenced from one sample in a study of T cell changes during pregnancy in multiple sclerosis (dated by TCRdb to between 2017 and 2020). Receptors were amplified or captured by the immunoSEQ multiplex PCR assay. Imported from immuneACCESS, the table was reduced by TCRdb to in-frame sequences with V and J called. These copies leave out some clones; in studies compared against another copy, an unresolved V gene accounts for under half, and the cause of the remainder is not known. A total of roughly 99,000 clones appear in this sample, roughly 92% of them only once. Together, the top ten hold roughly 0.78% of the sample. The material was peripheral blood, obtained in the third trimester of pregnancy. Receptor source: a female donor in good health, enrolled as a control in a pregnancy study.

The chain has TRBV7-9 and TRBJ2-7; TRBD1 aligns across 7 bases. The ends lost 5 bases at V and 2 bases at J; junction bases unmatched: 12. CDR1 is SEHNR, CDR2 FQNEAQ, per germline (reference sequence). CDR3 length: 16 residues. The CDR3 bases are TGTGCCAGCAGCCCGAGACAGGGCCCAGGCGCCTACGAGCAGTACTTC. Protein: CASSPRQGPGAYEQYF. Combining the CDR3 with reference TRBV7-9 and TRBJ2-7 gives the whole variable domain DTGVSQNPRHKITKRGQNVTFRCDPISEHNRLYWYRQTLGQGPEFLTYFQNEAQLEKSRLLSDRFSAERPKGSFSTLEIQRTEQGDSAMYLCASSPRQGPGAYEQYFGPGTRLTVT.

This sequence joins TRBV19 and TRBJ1-2; TRBD1 agrees at 8 bases. V shed 10 bases and J 3 bases; nucleotides not matched to a gene: 7. This CDR3 is 13 amino acids long. Germline CDR1 reads LNHDA; CDR2 reads SQIVND (reference sequence). CDR3 DNA: TGTGCCACCAACGACAGGGGAGACTATGGCTACACCTTC. It is translated as CATNDRGDYGYTF.

This clone came up once. The CDR3 DNA reads as TGTGCCAGCAGTTACGGTGTCAGGGGGCTTGACGGGGAGCTGTTTTTT. This codes for CASSYGVRGLDGELFF. The chain uses TRBV6-5 and TRBJ2-2; 8 bases are a match to TRBD1. Germline values: CDR1 MNHEY, CDR2 SVGAGI. J gave up 7 bases and V 2 bases, and 9 bases lay outside the gene matches. There are 16 residues in the CDR3.

This chain uses TRBV10-2 with TRBJ2-3, with 13 bases identical to TRBD2. The CDR3 sequence is 16 residues long. Trimming at V came to 6 bases and at J to 2 bases, leaving 5 bases not matched to a gene. Germline loops: CDR1 WSHSY, CDR2 SAAADI. In DNA, the CDR3 is TGCGCCAGCAGAGGACTAGCGGGGGCGACCACAGATACGCAGTATTTT. This gives the protein CASRGLAGATTDTQYF.

V usage is TRBV6-5 and J usage is TRBJ1-5, with a tentative D call TRBD1 (5 bases). This CDR3 is 13 amino acids long. Trimming removed 10 bases at V and 6 bases at J, with 16 bases between. In germline, CDR1 is MNHEY, CDR2 SVGAGI. Written as DNA, the CDR3 is TGTGCCACCTCAGGGTCGGGTAGTCAGCCCCAGCATTTT. This sequence encodes CATSGSGSQPQHF.

This sequence joins TRBV7-8 and TRBJ1-2; a possible D gene is TRBD1 (6 bases). V was clipped by 7 bases and J by 0 bases, with 12 bases between them. Germline values: CDR1 SGHVS, CDR2 FQNEAQ. The CDR3 sequence is 14 residues long. The CDR3 spells CASTLQGTNYGYTF. The CDR3 DNA reads as TGTGCCAGCACTCTACAGGGAACTAACTATGGCTACACCTTC.

Notes on this clone: The junction and the germline gene differ at one end; a read error may be behind it. The chain combines TRBV7-7 with TRBJ1-1, with unresolved D. The CDR3 has 13 residues. The germline V gene has CDR1 SSHAT and CDR2 FNYEAQ (reference sequence). The CDR3 spells CASSSDINTEAFF. CDR3 coding DNA: TGTGCTAGCAGCTCCGACATAAACACTGAAGCTTTCTTT.

The chain links TRBV6-5 to TRBJ1-2, with 7 bases aligning to TRBD1. CDR3 size: 13 residues. V dropped 5 bases and J dropped 1; count of bases not matched to a gene: 1. Germline V gene sequence: CDR1 MNHEY, CDR2 SVGAGI. The CDR3, as DNA: TGTGCCAGCAGTCGACAGGGTAACTATGGCTACACCTTC. This sequence encodes CASSRQGNYGYTF.

V is TRBV5-1 and J is TRBJ1-1; a weak D match, TRBD1 (5 bases). The CDR3 loop spans 15 amino acids. Germline V gives CDR1 SGHRS, CDR2 YFSETQ. V gave up 2 bases and J gave up 0 bases, with 11 bases separating them. CDR3 nucleotide sequence: TGCGCCAGCAGCTTTACAGGTCTCATGAACACTGAAGCTTTCTTT. Encoded protein: CASSFTGLMNTEAFF.

The V call is TRBV9, the J call TRBJ2-2; 8 positions match TRBD2. The CDR3 covers 14 residues. Germline CDR1 reads SGDLS; CDR2 reads YYNGEE. Trimming at V came to 2 bases and at J to 8 bases, leaving 5 bases not matched to a gene. The CDR3 is CASSVPLAGGELFF. The CDR3 DNA reads TGTGCCAGCAGCGTTCCGCTAGCGGGTGGGGAGCTGTTTTTT.

The chain couples TRBV19 to TRBJ2-7; 7 bases are a match to TRBD1. The ends lost 5 bases at V and 1 base at J; junction bases unmatched: 8. The CDR3 is made up of 15 amino acids. Germline V CDR1 and CDR2: LNHDA, SQIVND (reference sequence). DNA for the CDR3: TGTGCCAGTAGTCTGACCGGGACAGCATCCTACGAGCAGTACTTC. This sequence encodes CASSLTGTASYEQYF. Drawing the rest from reference TRBV19 and TRBJ2-7, the complete variable domain is DGGITQSPKYLFRKEGQNVTLSCEQNLNHDAMYWYRQDPGQGLRLIYYSQIVNDFQKGDIAEGYSVSREKKESFPLTVTSAQKNPTAFYLCASSLTGTASYEQYFGPGTRLTVT.

This clone was observed once. J is TRBJ2-6 and V is TRBV30; D perhaps matches TRBD2 (5 bases). Trimming took 0 bases from V and 4 from J, leaving 13 bases between them. The CDR3 contains 16 residues. Germline V gene sequence: CDR1 GTSNPN, CDR2 SVGIG (reference sequence). DNA for the CDR3: TGTGCCTGGAGTGTACACCGGGGAGCCGGGGCCAACGTCCTGACTTTC. Translating gives CAWSVHRGAGANVLTF.

This clone occurred once. The chain uses TRBV18 and TRBJ2-7; the D gene is possibly TRBD1 (5 bases). This CDR3 contains 15 residues. V lost 0 bases and J 5 bases, leaving 14 bases between the germline ends. The germline V gene has CDR1 KGHSH and CDR2 LQKENI. CDR3 coding DNA: TGTGCCAGCTCACCACCATCCAGGGCTATCGACGAGCAGTACTTC. Its protein is CASSPPSRAIDEQYF. The entire variable domain, with the rest obtained from reference TRBV18 and TRBJ2-7, is as follows: NAGVMQNPRHLVRRRGQEARLRCSPMKGHSHVYWYRQLPEEGLKFMVYLQKENIIDESGMPKERFSAEFPKEGPSILRIQQVVRGDSAAYFCASSPPSRAIDEQYFGPGTRLTVT.

V is TRBV4-3 and J is TRBJ2-3, with TRBD2 matching 12 bases. Germline CDR1 reads LGHNA; CDR2 reads YSLEER. After removal of 3 bases from V and 4 bases from J, the junction contained 5 bases not matched to a gene. The CDR3 totals 16 residues. Here the CDR3 reads CASSHLTSGGADTQYF. For the CDR3, the DNA is TGCGCCAGCAGCCACCTGACTAGCGGGGGAGCAGATACGCAGTATTTT.

The V call is TRBV23-1, the J call TRBJ1-1; unclear D gene. TRBV23-1 is given ORF status, its function remaining uncertain. Trimming stripped 3 bases from V and 0 bases from J, with 14 bases between. The CDR3 contains 16 residues. CDR3 protein: CASSQAGIRVNTEAFF. In DNA form, the CDR3 reads TGCGCCAGCAGTCAGGCAGGCATCCGCGTGAACACTGAAGCTTTCTTT.

This clone was counted a single time. The chain carries TRBV7-2 and TRBJ2-2; 9 bases are shared with TRBD2. CDR1 is SGHTA, CDR2 FQGNSA, per germline. This CDR3 spans 18 amino acids. The V segment lost 5 bases and the J segment 1 base; nucleotides outside the gene matches: 11. The CDR3 DNA reads as TGTGCCAGCAGCCCTCCAACCGGTAGCGGGGGGAACACCGGGGAGCTGTTTTTT. It yields the protein CASSPPTGSGGNTGELFF.

This CDR3 is CASSLDSGGQGASTEAFF. In nucleotides, the CDR3 is TGTGCCAGCAGCTTAGATTCTGGGGGACAGGGGGCGTCGACTGAAGCTTTCTTT. The V call is TRBV11-2, the J call TRBJ1-1; TRBD1 matches 12 bases. The CDR3 is 18 amino acids. Germline lookup yields CDR1 SGHAT and CDR2 FQNNGV. Trimming at V came to 0 bases and at J to 5 bases, leaving 10 bases not matched to a gene.

The gene calls are TRBV9 and TRBJ1-1; D may be TRBD1 (6 bases). CDR1 and CDR2 from the germline V gene are SGDLS and YYNGEE. The V end was cut by 3 bases, the J end by 7 bases, with 16 bases between. The CDR3 length is 14 residues. The CDR3, as DNA: TGTGCCAGCAGCGGGACGGACAGCCCTTATGAAGCTTTCTTT. Its translation: CASSGTDSPYEAFF. The variable domain in full, completed from reference TRBV9 and TRBJ1-1, reads DSGVTQTPKHLITATGQRVTLRCSPRSGDLSVYWYQQSLDQGLQFLIQYYNGEERAKGNILERFSAQQFPDLHSELNLSSLELGDSALYFCASSGTDSPYEAFFGQGTRLTVV.

This clone has just a few counts. CDR3 nucleotide sequence: TGTGCCTGGAGGAGGGCTGAAGCTTTCTTT. As protein: CAWRRAEAFF. The V call is TRBV30, the J call TRBJ1-1, with D unclear. With 3 bases removed from V and 6 bases from J, the gap between germline ends came to 5 bases. CDR3 length: 10 residues. The germline gives CDR1 GTSNPN, CDR2 SVGIG (reference sequence).

The V call is TRBV11-3, the J call TRBJ1-1; no clear D. Germline CDR1 reads SGHNT; CDR2 reads YENEEA. CDR3 length: 15 amino acids. Trimming shortened V by 2 bases and J by 2 bases, and 12 bases separated the two germline ends. CDR3 residues: CASSLYKRANTEAFF. For the CDR3, the DNA is TGTGCCAGCAGCTTATATAAGAGGGCCAACACTGAAGCTTTCTTT.

V is TRBV9 and J is TRBJ2-3; 8 bases line up with TRBD1. Germline lookup yields CDR1 SGDLS and CDR2 YYNGEE. V lost 1 base and J lost 4; bases outside the gene matches: 8. CDR3 length: 16 amino acids. CDR3 DNA: TGTGCCAGCAGCGTACCTCTTGGGGGACAGGCAGATACGCAGTATTTT. Its protein product is CASSVPLGGQADTQYF.